This is a list of T cell receptor beta chains from one sample in a study of T-cell memory formation after mild COVID-19. TCRdb redid the calling of the 5' RACE reads with MiXCR, one entry per CDR3 protein. The profile shows about 350,000 distinct CDR3 sequences, approximately 29% of them singletons. What was sequenced was PBMCs or a T cell subset sorted from them (not recorded which). These receptors all stem from an adult woman who had mild COVID-19 (a few samples of this study predate the infection). Cell type and time point are not known. CDR3s include the opening cysteine and the closing phenylalanine or tryptophan. Fields, in order: clone size, J gene, V gene, D gene, CDR3 protein, CDR3 DNA. A D gene is named only where the DNA matches it firmly. Expanded clones are given a class, and other clones once, few, many or no size at all.

abundance: .
j_gene: TRBJ2-5
v_gene: TRBV3-1
d_gene: TRBD2
CDR3aa: CASREAGASETQYF
CDR3nt: TGTGCCAGCCGGGAGGCGGGAGCATCGGAGACCCAGTACTTC

abundance: few
j_gene: TRBJ2-1
v_gene: TRBV3-1
d_gene: .
CDR3aa: CASSLTPDEQFF
CDR3nt: TGTGCCAGCAGCCTGACACCGGATGAGCAGTTCTTC

abundance: .
j_gene: TRBJ2-2
v_gene: TRBV7-2
d_gene: .
CDR3aa: CASSPDYNTGELFF
CDR3nt: TGTGCCAGCAGTCCGGACTACAACACCGGGGAGCTGTTTTTT

abundance: few
j_gene: TRBJ1-1
v_gene: TRBV5-1
d_gene: .
CDR3aa: CASTKDRNTEAFF
CDR3nt: TGCGCCAGCACCAAGGACAGGAACACTGAAGCTTTCTTT

abundance: .
j_gene: TRBJ2-7
v_gene: TRBV5-4
d_gene: TRBD1
CDR3aa: CASSLKQGEDEQYF
CDR3nt: TGTGCCAGCAGCTTGAAACAGGGGGAGGACGAGCAGTACTTC

abundance: .
j_gene: TRBJ2-5
v_gene: TRBV7-9
d_gene: .
CDR3aa: CASSLMGGPDETQYF
CDR3nt: TGTGCCAGCAGCTTAATGGGAGGCCCGGATGAGACCCAGTACTTC

abundance: .
j_gene: TRBJ2-3
v_gene: TRBV6-2/TRBV6-3
d_gene: .
CDR3aa: CASSYESGTDTQYF
CDR3nt: TGTGCCAGCAGTTACGAGTCGGGCACAGATACGCAGTATTTT

abundance: few
j_gene: TRBJ1-1
v_gene: TRBV3-1
d_gene: .
CDR3aa: CASAERGNTEAFF
CDR3nt: TGTGCCAGCGCCGAAAGGGGGAACACTGAAGCTTTCTTT

abundance: .
j_gene: TRBJ1-5
v_gene: TRBV20-1
d_gene: TRBD1
CDR3aa: CSARISDRGYSNQPQHF
CDR3nt: TGCAGTGCTAGAATTTCCGACAGGGGCTATAGCAATCAGCCCCAGCATTTT

abundance: .
j_gene: TRBJ2-3
v_gene: TRBV6-2/TRBV6-3
d_gene: TRBD2
CDR3aa: CASSTGLAPDTQYF
CDR3nt: TGTGCCAGCAGTACGGGACTAGCCCCAGATACGCAGTATTTT

abundance: few
j_gene: TRBJ2-7
v_gene: TRBV7-9
d_gene: TRBD1
CDR3aa: CASSPPPDRGPPYEQYF
CDR3nt: TGTGCCAGCAGCCCTCCCCCGGACAGGGGTCCCCCCTACGAGCAGTACTTC

abundance: .
j_gene: TRBJ1-6
v_gene: TRBV30
d_gene: .
CDR3aa: CAWSLRPPVRGFPLHF
CDR3nt: TGTGCCTGGAGTCTCCGCCCGCCCGTCAGGGGTTTCCCCCTCCACTTT

abundance: few
j_gene: TRBJ2-5
v_gene: TRBV15
d_gene: .
CDR3aa: CATSRDAETQYF
CDR3nt: TGTGCCACCAGCAGAGATGCGGAGACCCAGTACTTC

abundance: .
j_gene: TRBJ2-7
v_gene: TRBV5-1
d_gene: .
CDR3aa: CASRTAGHSYEQYF
CDR3nt: TGCGCCAGCAGAACCGCGGGACACTCCTACGAGCAGTACTTC

abundance: .
j_gene: TRBJ2-5
v_gene: TRBV3-1
d_gene: .
CDR3aa: CASSPGVVETQYF
CDR3nt: TGTGCCAGCAGCCCCGGGGTAGTTGAGACCCAGTACTTC

abundance: many
j_gene: TRBJ1-5
v_gene: TRBV12-3/TRBV12-4
d_gene: TRBD1
CDR3aa: CASSNRGGQPQHF
CDR3nt: TGTGCCAGCAGTAACAGGGGTGGTCAGCCCCAGCATTTT

abundance: .
j_gene: TRBJ2-5
v_gene: TRBV7-9
d_gene: TRBD2
CDR3aa: CASSSTSGVETQYF
CDR3nt: TGTGCCAGCAGCTCCACTAGCGGGGTAGAGACCCAGTACTTC

abundance: many
j_gene: TRBJ2-1
v_gene: TRBV12-3/TRBV12-4
d_gene: .
CDR3aa: CASSFWGNEQFF
CDR3nt: TGTGCCAGCAGTTTTTGGGGCAATGAGCAGTTCTTC

abundance: few
j_gene: TRBJ1-1
v_gene: TRBV18
d_gene: .
CDR3aa: CASSPPATAGAEAFF
CDR3nt: TGTGCCAGCTCACCCCCCGCGACCGCTGGTGCTGAAGCTTTCTTT

abundance: .
j_gene: TRBJ2-3
v_gene: TRBV6-5
d_gene: .
CDR3aa: CASSGGEASTDTQYF
CDR3nt: TGTGCCAGCTCTGGAGGGGAGGCTAGCACAGATACGCAGTATTTT

abundance: few
j_gene: TRBJ2-1
v_gene: TRBV15
d_gene: .
CDR3aa: CATSRERLGDNNEQFF
CDR3nt: TGTGCCACCAGCAGAGAGAGACTAGGGGATAACAATGAGCAGTTCTTC

abundance: .
j_gene: TRBJ2-2
v_gene: TRBV7-3
d_gene: .
CDR3aa: CASSPVGSGELFF
CDR3nt: TGTGCCAGCAGCCCAGTTGGATCCGGGGAGCTGTTTTTT

abundance: few
j_gene: TRBJ2-7
v_gene: TRBV21-1
d_gene: .
CDR3aa: CATKPDRVYEQYF
CDR3nt: TGTGCCACCAAACCTGACAGGGTGTACGAGCAGTACTTC

abundance: many
j_gene: TRBJ2-6
v_gene: TRBV5-5
d_gene: .
CDR3aa: CASSLALGGTGANVLTF
CDR3nt: TGTGCCAGCAGCTTGGCCCTTGGGGGGACTGGGGCCAACGTCCTGACTTTC

abundance: few
j_gene: TRBJ2-5
v_gene: TRBV7-2
d_gene: .
CDR3aa: CASSPRAQETQYF
CDR3nt: TGTGCCAGCAGCCCCAGGGCGCAAGAGACCCAGTACTTC

abundance: many
j_gene: TRBJ2-5
v_gene: TRBV2
d_gene: TRBD1
CDR3aa: CASGTGVPVTQYF
CDR3nt: TGTGCCAGCGGAACAGGGGTGCCCGTGACCCAGTACTTC

abundance: few
j_gene: TRBJ1-1
v_gene: TRBV9
d_gene: .
CDR3aa: CASSKGGAQPTEAFF
CDR3nt: TGTGCCAGCAGCAAGGGGGGGGCCCAGCCCACTGAAGCTTTCTTT

abundance: .
j_gene: TRBJ1-1
v_gene: TRBV4-2
d_gene: TRBD1
CDR3aa: CASSQEVRGHTEAFF
CDR3nt: TGTGCCAGCAGCCAAGAGGTCAGGGGGCACACTGAAGCTTTCTTT

abundance: medium-sized
j_gene: TRBJ1-2
v_gene: TRBV29-1
d_gene: TRBD1
CDR3aa: CSVEGTDLLYGYTF
CDR3nt: TGCAGCGTTGAGGGGACAGACCTCTTATATGGCTACACCTTC

abundance: few
j_gene: TRBJ2-3
v_gene: TRBV9
d_gene: .
CDR3aa: CASSVWGAYTDTQYF
CDR3nt: TGTGCCAGCAGCGTGTGGGGGGCTTACACAGATACGCAGTATTTT

abundance: .
j_gene: TRBJ2-5
v_gene: TRBV12-3/TRBV12-4
d_gene: TRBD2
CDR3aa: CASSLVGGRAWETQYF
CDR3nt: TGTGCCAGCAGTTTAGTTGGCGGGAGGGCCTGGGAGACCCAGTACTTC

abundance: few
j_gene: TRBJ1-1
v_gene: TRBV7-2
d_gene: .
CDR3aa: CASSLSGGLYEAFF
CDR3nt: TGTGCCAGCAGCCTCAGCGGTGGACTCTATGAAGCTTTCTTT

abundance: once
j_gene: TRBJ2-1
v_gene: TRBV20-1
d_gene: TRBD1
CDR3aa: CSATGTGDYNEQFF
CDR3nt: TGCAGTGCTACCGGGACAGGGGACTACAATGAGCAGTTCTTC

abundance: .
j_gene: TRBJ2-1
v_gene: TRBV12-3/TRBV12-4
d_gene: TRBD2
CDR3aa: CASISTSGGHNEQFF
CDR3nt: TGTGCCAGCATCTCTACTAGCGGGGGCCACAATGAGCAGTTCTTC

abundance: .
j_gene: TRBJ2-1
v_gene: TRBV12-3/TRBV12-4
d_gene: .
CDR3aa: CASSFTLISSYNEQFF
CDR3nt: TGTGCCAGCAGTTTTACTCTCATAAGCTCCTACAATGAGCAGTTCTTC

abundance: .
j_gene: TRBJ2-7
v_gene: TRBV6-5
d_gene: .
CDR3aa: CASSYSQGSFYEQYF
CDR3nt: TGTGCCAGCAGTTACTCCCAGGGATCATTCTACGAGCAGTACTTC

abundance: .
j_gene: TRBJ1-1
v_gene: TRBV7-9
d_gene: .
CDR3aa: CAGLGGRTEAFF
CDR3nt: TGTGCCGGCCTCGGGGGGAGAACTGAAGCTTTCTTT

abundance: .
j_gene: TRBJ2-1
v_gene: TRBV24-1
d_gene: .
CDR3aa: CATSPGDLKSLQFF
CDR3nt: TGTGCCACCTCGCCGGGAGATTTAAAATCTCTTCAGTTCTTC

abundance: few
j_gene: TRBJ1-5
v_gene: TRBV12-3/TRBV12-4
d_gene: .
CDR3aa: CASSSWTELNQPQHF
CDR3nt: TGTGCCAGCAGTTCTTGGACAGAATTAAATCAGCCCCAGCATTTT

abundance: .
j_gene: TRBJ1-1
v_gene: TRBV7-2
d_gene: TRBD1
CDR3aa: CASSRGHGNTEAFF
CDR3nt: TGTGCCAGCAGCAGGGGGCACGGGAACACTGAAGCTTTCTTT

abundance: few
j_gene: TRBJ1-2
v_gene: TRBV15
d_gene: .
CDR3aa: CATSRIFPGGEDGYTF
CDR3nt: TGTGCCACCAGCAGGATTTTCCCTGGTGGGGAGGATGGCTACACCTTC

abundance: few
j_gene: TRBJ2-3
v_gene: TRBV3-1
d_gene: .
CDR3aa: CASSLGITDTQYF
CDR3nt: TGTGCCAGCAGCCTTGGGATAACAGATACGCAGTATTTT